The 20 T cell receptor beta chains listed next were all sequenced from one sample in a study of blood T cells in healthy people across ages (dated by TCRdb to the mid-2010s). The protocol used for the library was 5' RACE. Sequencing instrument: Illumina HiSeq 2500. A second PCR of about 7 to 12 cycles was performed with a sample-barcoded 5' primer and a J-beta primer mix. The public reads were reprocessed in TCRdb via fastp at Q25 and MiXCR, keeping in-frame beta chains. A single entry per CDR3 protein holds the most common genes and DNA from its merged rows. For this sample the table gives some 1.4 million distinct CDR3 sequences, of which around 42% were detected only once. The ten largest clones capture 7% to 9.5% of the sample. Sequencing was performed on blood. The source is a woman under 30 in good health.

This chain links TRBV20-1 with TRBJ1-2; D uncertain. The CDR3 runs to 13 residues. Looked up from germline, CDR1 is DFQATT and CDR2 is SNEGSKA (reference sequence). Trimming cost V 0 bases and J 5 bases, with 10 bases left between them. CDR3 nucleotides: TGCAGTGCTAGAGAGGCTACGGGGTATGGCTACACCTTC. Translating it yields CSAREATGYGYTF.

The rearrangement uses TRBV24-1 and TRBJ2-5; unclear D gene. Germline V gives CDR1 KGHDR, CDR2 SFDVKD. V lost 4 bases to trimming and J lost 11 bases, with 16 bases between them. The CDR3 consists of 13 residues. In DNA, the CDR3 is TGTGCCACCAGTGACTCGTCATGGGGTGAGCAGTACTTC. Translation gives CATSDSSWGEQYF.

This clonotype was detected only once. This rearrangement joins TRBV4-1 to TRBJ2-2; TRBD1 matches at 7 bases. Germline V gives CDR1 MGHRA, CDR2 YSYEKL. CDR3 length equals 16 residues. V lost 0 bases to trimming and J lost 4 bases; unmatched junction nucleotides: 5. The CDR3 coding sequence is TGCGCCAGCAGCCAAGATAAGAGACAGGGCACCGGGGAGCTGTTTTTT. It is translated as CASSQDKRQGTGELFF.

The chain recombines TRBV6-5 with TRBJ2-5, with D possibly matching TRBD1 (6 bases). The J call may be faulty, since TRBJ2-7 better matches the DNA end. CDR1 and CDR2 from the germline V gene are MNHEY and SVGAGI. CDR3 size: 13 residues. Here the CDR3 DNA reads TGTGCCAGCAGCTATCAAGGGGGTCGCGAGCAGTACTTC. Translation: CASSYQGGREQYF.

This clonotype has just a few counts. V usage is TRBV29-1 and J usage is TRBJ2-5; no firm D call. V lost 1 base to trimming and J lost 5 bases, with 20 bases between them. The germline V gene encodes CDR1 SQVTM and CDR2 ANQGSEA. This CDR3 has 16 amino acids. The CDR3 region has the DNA TGCAGCGTTGAAGGGGCCTGGGTACAAAGGGCGGAGACCCAGTACTTC. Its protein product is CSVEGAWVQRAETQYF. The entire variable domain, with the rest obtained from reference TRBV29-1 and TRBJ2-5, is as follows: SAVISQKPSRDICQRGTSLTIQCQVDSQVTMMFWYRQQPGQSLTLIATANQGSEATYESGFVIDKFPISRPNLTFSTLTVSNMSPEDSSIYLCSVEGAWVQRAETQYFGPGTRLLVL.

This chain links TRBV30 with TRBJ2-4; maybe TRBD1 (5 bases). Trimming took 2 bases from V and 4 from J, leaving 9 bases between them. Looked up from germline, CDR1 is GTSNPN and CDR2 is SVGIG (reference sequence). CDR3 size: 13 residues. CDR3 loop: CAWSRQGKNIQYF. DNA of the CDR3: TGTGCCTGGAGTCGGCAGGGAAAAAACATTCAGTACTTC. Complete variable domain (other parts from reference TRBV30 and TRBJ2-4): SQTIHQWPATLVQPVGSPLSLECTVEGTSNPNLYWYRQAAGRGLQLLFYSVGIGQISSEVPQNLSASRPQDRQFILSSKKLLLSDSGFYLCAWSRQGKNIQYFGAGTRLSVL.

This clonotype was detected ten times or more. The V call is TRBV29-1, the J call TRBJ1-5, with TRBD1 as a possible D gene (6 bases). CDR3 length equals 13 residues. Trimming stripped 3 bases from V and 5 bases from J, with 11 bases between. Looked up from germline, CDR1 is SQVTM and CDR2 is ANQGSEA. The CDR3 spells CSVEEDRYQPQHF. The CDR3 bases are TGCAGCGTTGAGGAGGACAGATATCAGCCCCAGCATTTT.

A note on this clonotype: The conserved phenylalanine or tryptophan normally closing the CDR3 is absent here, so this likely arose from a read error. The chain's CDR3 is CASSESGGAKNIQYL. CDR3 DNA sequence: TGTGCCAGCAGTGAGTCAGGGGGGGCCAAAAACATTCAGTACCTC. This chain uses TRBV2 with TRBJ2-4; D is possibly TRBD1 (7 bases). Germline assignment: CDR1 SNHLY and CDR2 FYNNEI. The CDR3 contains 15 residues. V was shortened by 3 bases and J by 1 base, with 10 bases between the two germline ends.

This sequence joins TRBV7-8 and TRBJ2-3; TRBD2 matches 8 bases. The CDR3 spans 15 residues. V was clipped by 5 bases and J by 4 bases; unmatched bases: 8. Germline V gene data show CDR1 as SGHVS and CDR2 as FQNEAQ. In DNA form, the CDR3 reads TGTGCCAGCAGCGCGGGGGGCCGGGAGGCAGATACGCAGTATTTT. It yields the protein CASSAGGREADTQYF.

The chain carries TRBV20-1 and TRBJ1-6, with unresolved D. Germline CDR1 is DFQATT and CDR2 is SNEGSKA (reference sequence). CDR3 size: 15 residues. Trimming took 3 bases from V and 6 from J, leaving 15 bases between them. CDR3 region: CSASAGVGFNSPLHF. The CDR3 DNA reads TGCAGTGCTAGTGCGGGAGTTGGGTTTAATTCACCCCTCCACTTT.

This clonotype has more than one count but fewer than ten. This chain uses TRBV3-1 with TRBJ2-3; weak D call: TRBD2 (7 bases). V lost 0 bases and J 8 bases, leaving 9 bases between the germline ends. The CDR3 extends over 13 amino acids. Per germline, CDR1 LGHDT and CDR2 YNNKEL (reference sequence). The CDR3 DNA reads TGTGCCAGCAGCCAAGAGGGAGGGGGTACGCAGTATTTT. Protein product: CASSQEGGGTQYF.

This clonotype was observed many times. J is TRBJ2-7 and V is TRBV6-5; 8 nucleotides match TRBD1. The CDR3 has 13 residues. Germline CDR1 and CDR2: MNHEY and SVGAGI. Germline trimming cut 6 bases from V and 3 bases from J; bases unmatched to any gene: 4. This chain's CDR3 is CASSRTGNYEQYF. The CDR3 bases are TGTGCCAGCAGCAGGACAGGGAACTACGAGCAGTACTTC.

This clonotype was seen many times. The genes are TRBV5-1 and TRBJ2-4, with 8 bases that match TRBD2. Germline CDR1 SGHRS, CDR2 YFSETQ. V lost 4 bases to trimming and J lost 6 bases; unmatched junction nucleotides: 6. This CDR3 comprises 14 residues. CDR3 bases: TGCGCCAGCAGCCCGGGACTAGGAGGAAACATTCAGTACTTC. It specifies CASSPGLGGNIQYF.

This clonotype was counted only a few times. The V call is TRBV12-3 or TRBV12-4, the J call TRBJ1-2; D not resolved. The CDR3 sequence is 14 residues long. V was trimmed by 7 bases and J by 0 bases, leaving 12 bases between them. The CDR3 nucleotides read TGTGCCAGCACCCCTGGCACCACTAACTATGGCTACACCTTC. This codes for CASTPGTTNYGYTF.

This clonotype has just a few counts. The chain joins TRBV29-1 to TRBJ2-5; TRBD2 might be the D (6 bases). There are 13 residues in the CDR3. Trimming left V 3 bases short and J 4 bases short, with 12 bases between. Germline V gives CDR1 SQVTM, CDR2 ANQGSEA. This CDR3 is CSVDAGPGETQYF. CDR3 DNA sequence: TGCAGCGTTGATGCGGGGCCTGGAGAGACCCAGTACTTC.

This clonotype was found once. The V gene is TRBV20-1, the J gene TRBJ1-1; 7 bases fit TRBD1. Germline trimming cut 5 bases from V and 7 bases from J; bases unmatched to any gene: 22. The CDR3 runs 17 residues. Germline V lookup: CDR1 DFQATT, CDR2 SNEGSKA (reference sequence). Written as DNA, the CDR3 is TGCAGTGCTCCAGCATTCCACGGGACAGAGAATGCCAATGAAGCTTTCTTT. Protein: CSAPAFHGTENANEAFF.

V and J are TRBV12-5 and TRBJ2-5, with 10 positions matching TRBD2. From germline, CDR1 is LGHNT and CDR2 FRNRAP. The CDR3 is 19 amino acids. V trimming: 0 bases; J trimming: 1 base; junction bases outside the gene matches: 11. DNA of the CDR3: TGTGCTAGTGGTTTGGTACCATCTTTAGCGGGAGGTATCCAAGAGACCCAGTACTTC. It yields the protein CASGLVPSLAGGIQETQYF.

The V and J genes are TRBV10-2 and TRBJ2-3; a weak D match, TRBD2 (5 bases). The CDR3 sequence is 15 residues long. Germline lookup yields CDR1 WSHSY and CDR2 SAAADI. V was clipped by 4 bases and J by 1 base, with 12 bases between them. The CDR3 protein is CASSALSGGTDTQYF. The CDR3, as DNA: TGCGCCAGCAGTGCGTTAAGCGGTGGCACAGATACGCAGTATTTT.

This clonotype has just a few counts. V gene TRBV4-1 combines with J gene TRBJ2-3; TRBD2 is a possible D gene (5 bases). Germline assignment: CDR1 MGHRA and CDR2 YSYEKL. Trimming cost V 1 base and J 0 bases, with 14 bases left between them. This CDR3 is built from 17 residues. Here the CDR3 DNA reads TGCGCCAGCAGCCAAGTCGATCCGGGGTTTAGCACAGATACGCAGTATTTT. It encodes CASSQVDPGFSTDTQYF.

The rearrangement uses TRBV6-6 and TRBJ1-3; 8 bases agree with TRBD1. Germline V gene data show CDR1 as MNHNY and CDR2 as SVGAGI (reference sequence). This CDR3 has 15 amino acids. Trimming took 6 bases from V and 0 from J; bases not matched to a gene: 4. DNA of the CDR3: TGTGCCAGCAGCAAAACAGGGGGCTCTGGAAACACCATATATTTT. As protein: CASSKTGGSGNTIYF.